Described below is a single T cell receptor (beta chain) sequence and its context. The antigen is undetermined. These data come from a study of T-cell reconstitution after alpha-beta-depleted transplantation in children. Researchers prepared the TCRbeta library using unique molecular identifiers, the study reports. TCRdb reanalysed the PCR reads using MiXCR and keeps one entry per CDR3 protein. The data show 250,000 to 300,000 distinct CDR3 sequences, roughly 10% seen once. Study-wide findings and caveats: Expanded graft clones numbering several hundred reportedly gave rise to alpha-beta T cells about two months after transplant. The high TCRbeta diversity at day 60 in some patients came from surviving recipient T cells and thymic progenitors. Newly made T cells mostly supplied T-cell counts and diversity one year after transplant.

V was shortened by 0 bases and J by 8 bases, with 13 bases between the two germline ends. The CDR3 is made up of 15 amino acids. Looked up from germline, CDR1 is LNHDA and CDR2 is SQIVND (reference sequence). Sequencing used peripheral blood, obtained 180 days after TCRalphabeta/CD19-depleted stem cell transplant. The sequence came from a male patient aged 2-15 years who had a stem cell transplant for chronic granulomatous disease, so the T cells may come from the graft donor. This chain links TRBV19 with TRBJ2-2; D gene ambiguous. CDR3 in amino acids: CASSIDWTPVGELFF. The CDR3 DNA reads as TGTGCCAGTAGTATAGATTGGACGCCGGTAGGGGAGCTGTTTTTT.